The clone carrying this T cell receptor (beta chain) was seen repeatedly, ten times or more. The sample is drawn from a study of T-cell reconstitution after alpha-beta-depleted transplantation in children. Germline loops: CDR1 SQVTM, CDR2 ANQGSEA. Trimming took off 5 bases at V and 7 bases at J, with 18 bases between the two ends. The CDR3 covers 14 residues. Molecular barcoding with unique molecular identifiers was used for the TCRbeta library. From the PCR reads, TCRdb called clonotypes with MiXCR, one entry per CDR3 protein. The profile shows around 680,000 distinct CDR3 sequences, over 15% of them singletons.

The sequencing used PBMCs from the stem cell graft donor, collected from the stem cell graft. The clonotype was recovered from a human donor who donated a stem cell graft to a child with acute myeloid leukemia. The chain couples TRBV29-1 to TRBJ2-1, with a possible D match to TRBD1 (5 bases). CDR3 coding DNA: TGCAGCGTTTCTCGACAGATTAGTTGGAATGAGCAGTTCTTC. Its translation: CSVSRQISWNEQFF.